This TCR beta chain derives from a study of cytomegalovirus exposure and HLA in healthy donors. CDR1 LNHDA and CDR2 SQIVND come from the germline V gene (reference sequence). This CDR3 has 12 residues. V dropped 3 bases and J dropped 3 bases, with 5 bases sitting between them. This clone occurred a few times. Vbeta (60) and Jbeta (13) primers were used in the PCR. The data were produced by immunoSEQ multiplex PCR, yet TCRdb's version contains in-frame clones alone and is incomplete. The table records around 210,000 clones, roughly three quarters of them present only once. The rearrangement uses TRBV19 and TRBJ1-2; D gene unclear. Sequenced: PBMCs. The clonotype originates from a male donor in good health and CMV-seropositive. The CDR3 DNA follows: TGTGCCAGTAGTATTCCGGACTATGGCTACACCTTC. Translating gives CASSIPDYGYTF. The whole variable domain, remainder taken from reference TRBV19 and TRBJ1-2, is DGGITQSPKYLFRKEGQNVTLSCEQNLNHDAMYWYRQDPGQGLRLIYYSQIVNDFQKGDIAEGYSVSREKKESFPLTVTSAQKNPTAFYLCASSIPDYGYTFGSGTRLTVV.